This TCR beta chain came from a study of cytomegalovirus exposure and HLA in healthy donors. Study background: An early data release held 75 million to 100 million unique TCRs from HLA-typed donors.

PCR amplification relied on 60 Vbeta primers (plus 13 Jbeta primers). Using immunoSEQ multiplex PCR, the repertoire was profiled, and TCRdb retains in-frame clones only, with some absent. The sample has about 200,000 clones; more than 75% are singletons. The study, taken as a whole, reports: Clonal expansion, a later analysis showed, was greater in HLA-associated TCR beta chains than in equally common others. In vitro data verified a few CMV-associated chains as specific for CMV antigens.

Note on this clone: The antigen is undetermined.

The germline V and J ends were trimmed by 1 base and 7 bases, with 10 bases remaining between them. Per the germline V gene, CDR1 is GTSNPN and CDR2 is SVGIG (reference sequence). The CDR3 sequence is 12 residues long. Sequenced material: PBMCs. This clonotype was obtained from a middle-aged woman in good health and CMV-seronegative. The V and J genes are TRBV30 and TRBJ1-2; maybe TRBD1 (5 bases). The CDR3 sequence: CAWSGQGFGYTF. CDR3 sequence (DNA): TGTGCCTGGAGTGGGCAGGGTTTTGGCTACACCTTC.